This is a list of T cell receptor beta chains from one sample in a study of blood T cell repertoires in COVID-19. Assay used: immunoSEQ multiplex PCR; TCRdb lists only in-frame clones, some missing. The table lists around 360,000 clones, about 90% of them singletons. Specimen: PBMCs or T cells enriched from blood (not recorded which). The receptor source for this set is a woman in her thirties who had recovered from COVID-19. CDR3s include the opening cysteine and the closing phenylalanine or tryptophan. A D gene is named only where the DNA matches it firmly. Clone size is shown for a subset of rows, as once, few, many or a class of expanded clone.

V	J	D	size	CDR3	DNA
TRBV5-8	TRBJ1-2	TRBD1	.	CASSLARDRGTTF	TGTGCCAGCAGCCTGGCCCGGGACAGGGGGACCACCTTC
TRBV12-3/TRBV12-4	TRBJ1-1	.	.	CASSQRVNTEAFF	TGTGCCAGCAGTCAGAGGGTGAACACTGAAGCTTTCTTT
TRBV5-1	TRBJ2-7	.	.	CASSLPPTVEDHEQYF	TGCGCCAGCAGCTTGCCCCCTACCGTGGAGGACCACGAGCAGTACTTC
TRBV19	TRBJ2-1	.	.	CASTPSWGNNEQFF	TGTGCCAGTACCCCTAGCTGGGGTAACAATGAGCAGTTCTTC
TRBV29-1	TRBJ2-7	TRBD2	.	CSVRTSGTHEQYF	TGCAGCGTAAGGACTAGCGGGACCCACGAGCAGTACTTC
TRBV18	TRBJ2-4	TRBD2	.	CASSQLAGGRDIQYF	TGTGCCAGCTCACAACTAGCGGGGGGACGAGACATTCAGTACTTC
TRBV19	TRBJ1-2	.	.	CASRAEVGFGYGYTF	TGTGCCAGTAGGGCGGAGGTGGGCTTTGGGTATGGCTACACCTTC
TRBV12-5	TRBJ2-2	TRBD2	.	CASGLVRVSGANTGELFF	TGTGCTAGTGGTTTGGTACGGGTTAGCGGGGCGAACACCGGGGAGCTGTTTTTT
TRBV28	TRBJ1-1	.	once	CASSGTPNTEAFF	TGTGCCAGCAGCGGGACACCGAACACTGAAGCTTTCTTT
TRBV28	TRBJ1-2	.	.	CASSQGTDTYGYTF	TGTGCCAGCAGTCAGGGGACGGATACCTATGGCTACACCTTC
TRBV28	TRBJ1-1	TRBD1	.	CASSPAGQVNTEAFF	TGTGCCAGCAGTCCCGCAGGACAGGTGAACACTGAAGCTTTCTTT
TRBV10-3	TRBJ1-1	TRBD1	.	CAISEGPQGGNTEAFF	TGTGCCATCAGTGAGGGGCCACAGGGGGGGAACACTGAAGCTTTCTTT
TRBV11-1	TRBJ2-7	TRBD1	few	CASSYNRGPYEQYF	TGTGCCAGCAGTTATAACAGGGGACCCTACGAGCAGTACTTC
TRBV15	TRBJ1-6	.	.	CATANSSSYNSPLHF	TGTGCCACCGCAAACAGCAGCTCCTATAATTCACCCCTCCACTTT
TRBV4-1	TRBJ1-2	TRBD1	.	CASSHRTGNYGYTF	TGCGCCAGCAGCCATAGGACAGGGAACTATGGCTACACCTTC
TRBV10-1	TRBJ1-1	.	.	CASSPDRLGTEAFF	TGCGCCAGCAGCCCCGACAGGTTGGGAACTGAAGCTTTCTTT
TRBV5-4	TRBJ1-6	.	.	CASSLELNSPLHF	TGTGCCAGCAGCTTGGAATTAAATTCACCCCTCCACTTT